These 18 T cell receptor beta chains were all obtained from the same sample, sequenced in a study of T cells in Graves' hyperthyroidism and ophthalmopathy. RNA transcripts provided the source from which TCR beta CDR3 regions were amplified. A set of HTBI primers served as the primers for a first-round RT-PCR of the TCR CDR3. TCRdb reprocessed the multiplex PCR reads with MiXCR, giving one entry per CDR3 protein. The sample gives around 500,000 distinct CDR3 sequences, approximately 23% of which show up once; 49% is in the top ten. Sequenced input: blood. These receptors all come from a woman in her 70s with Graves' ophthalmopathy.

This clonotype was observed at least ten times. The genes are TRBV12-5 and TRBJ2-3; 9 nucleotides agree with TRBD2. Germline trimming cut 2 bases from V and 8 bases from J; bases unmatched to any gene: 8. The CDR3 loop spans 15 amino acids. CDR1 and CDR2 from the germline V gene are LGHNT and FRNRAP. CDR3 residues: CASGLSSGDGSTQYF. In nucleotides, the CDR3 is TGTGCTAGTGGTTTGTCTAGCGGGGACGGGAGTACGCAGTATTTT.

This clonotype was seen at least ten times. The chain joins TRBV3-1 to TRBJ2-1; D may be TRBD1 or TRBD2 (5 bases each). The germline V gene encodes CDR1 LGHDT and CDR2 YNNKEL (reference sequence). Trimming took 4 bases from V and 0 from J, leaving 13 bases between them. The CDR3 is 16 amino acids. CDR3 DNA: TGTGCCAGCAGCCCGGTGGGGGACGTCTCCTACAATGAGCAGTTCTTC. Protein sequence: CASSPVGDVSYNEQFF.

This clonotype was counted a few times. The chain is built from TRBV27 and TRBJ2-3, with D possibly TRBD1 on 7 matching bases. The CDR3 has 13 residues. Trimming left V 4 bases short and J 6 bases short, with 11 bases between. Germline CDR1 reads MNHEY; CDR2 reads SMNVEV (reference sequence). CDR3 in amino acids: CASSYQGGDTQYF. For the CDR3, the DNA is TGTGCCAGCAGTTACCAGGGGGGCGATACGCAGTATTTT.

The chain employs TRBV10-3 and TRBJ2-5; D gene uncertain. The V end lost 0 bases, the J end lost 5 bases, and 13 bases lay between the germline ends. The germline V gene encodes CDR1 ENHRY and CDR2 SYGVKD. The length of the CDR3 is 15 residues. The CDR3 sequence: CAISESQLLIETQYF. CDR3 DNA sequence: TGTGCCATCAGTGAGTCACAGCTCCTTATTGAGACCCAGTACTTC.

This clonotype showed up just a few times. The chain couples TRBV11-3 to TRBJ1-5; D is unresolved. Deletions cut 8 bases from V and 4 bases from J, with 9 bases between. CDR3 size: 12 residues. CDR1 is SGHNT and CDR2 is YENEEA in the germline V gene. The CDR3 spells CASGRANQPQHF. The DNA of the CDR3 is TGTGCCAGCGGTAGGGCTAATCAGCCCCAGCATTTT.

The genes are TRBV28 and TRBJ2-3, with a tentative D call TRBD2 (6 bases). Trimming cost V 3 bases and J 2 bases, with 15 bases left between them. The CDR3 covers 16 residues. In germline, CDR1 is MDHEN, CDR2 SYDVKM. The CDR3: CASSFLAGPTTDTQYF. In DNA, the CDR3 is TGTGCCAGCAGTTTCTTGGCGGGACCTACCACAGATACGCAGTATTTT.

In this sample, this clonotype turned up many times. The rearrangement uses TRBV24-1 and TRBJ2-3; D ambiguous. CDR3 length equals 16 residues. Between the trimmed V and J ends, which lost 4 bases and 4 bases, there was a span of 17 bases. Germline V gene sequence: CDR1 KGHDR, CDR2 SFDVKD. CDR3 amino acids: CATSERRASVADTQYF. For the CDR3, the DNA is TGTGCCACCAGTGAGAGAAGGGCGTCTGTCGCAGATACGCAGTATTTT.

The chain combines TRBV28 with TRBJ2-5, with TRBD1 as a possible D gene (5 bases). V lost 7 bases, J lost 8 bases, and 20 bases lay in between. The CDR3 spans 14 residues. The germline V gene encodes CDR1 MDHEN and CDR2 SYDVKM. In nucleotides, the CDR3 is TGTGCCAGCAAGTCGGAACAGGCAGTCGGAACCCAGTACTTC. Its protein product is CASKSEQAVGTQYF. The full variable domain, in which reference TRBV28 and TRBJ2-5 provide the parts outside the CDR3, is DVKVTQSSRYLVKRTGEKVFLECVQDMDHENMFWYRQDPGLGLRLIYFSYDVKMKEKGDIPEGYSVSREKKERFSLILESASTNQTSMYLCASKSEQAVGTQYFGPGTRLLVL.

On this clonotype itself: One end of the junction fails to match germline, which may point to a read error. The chain joins TRBV19 to TRBJ2-3, with D perhaps TRBD2 (5 bases). This CDR3 has 12 residues. The germline V gene encodes CDR1 LNHDA and CDR2 SQIVND (reference sequence). The CDR3 reads CAVGSLTDTKYF. The CDR3 nucleotides are TGTGCCGTAGGGAGCCTCACAGATACGAAGTATTTT.

This clonotype was detected a few times. The V call is TRBV28, the J call TRBJ1-4; a weak D match, TRBD1 (6 bases). The CDR3 is 15 amino acids. V was trimmed by 6 bases and J by 3 bases, leaving 14 bases between them. Germline V gives CDR1 MDHEN, CDR2 SYDVKM. The CDR3 bases are TGTGCCAGCAGCTTGTGGGGGGCAGCTAATGAAAAACTGTTTTTT. Its translation: CASSLWGAANEKLFF. Variable domain in full (rest from reference TRBV28 and TRBJ1-4): DVKVTQSSRYLVKRTGEKVFLECVQDMDHENMFWYRQDPGLGLRLIYFSYDVKMKEKGDIPEGYSVSREKKERFSLILESASTNQTSMYLCASSLWGAANEKLFFGSGTQLSVL.

This clonotype was detected only a few times. The V gene is TRBV20-1, the J gene TRBJ2-1, with TRBD2 matching 13 bases. CDR3 length equals 16 residues. Germline CDR1 DFQATT, CDR2 SNEGSKA (reference sequence). Trimming took 6 bases from V and 8 from J; bases not matched to a gene: 13. The CDR3 DNA sequence: TGCAGTGCCGACGAACTAGCGGGAGGGCCTTGGGATGAGCAGTTCTTC. Translation: CSADELAGGPWDEQFF.

A few counts support this clonotype. This chain connects TRBV7-9 to TRBJ2-2, with D possibly matching TRBD1 (8 bases). Germline CDR1 is SEHNR and CDR2 is FQNEAQ (reference sequence). The CDR3 covers 16 residues. V was shortened by 5 bases and J by 3 bases, with 16 bases between the two germline ends. The CDR3 nucleotides read TGTGCCAGCAGCACCGGACAGGGAGGGCACACCGGGGAGCTGTTTTTT. Translated: CASSTGQGGHTGELFF.

This clonotype was recorded only once. The V gene is TRBV10-3, the J gene TRBJ2-1; D call uncertain. Germline V CDR1 and CDR2: ENHRY, SYGVKD. CDR3 length: 13 residues. Trimming left V 4 bases short and J 6 bases short, with 10 bases between. The CDR3 DNA reads TGTGCCATCAGTGCTGGGTTGGTCAATGAGCAGTTCTTC. This codes for CAISAGLVNEQFF.

The chain links TRBV5-1 to TRBJ2-5; the match to TRBD2 covers 11 bases. The CDR3 has 14 residues. J gave up 10 bases and V 4 bases, and 9 bases lay outside the gene matches. Germline CDR1 is SGHRS and CDR2 is YFSETQ. In nucleotides, the CDR3 is TGCGCCAGCAGCATGACTAGCGGGACGACAAACCAGTACTTC. Translating it yields CASSMTSGTTNQYF.

This chain joins TRBV10-2 and TRBJ2-1; either TRBD1 or TRBD2 may fit D (5 bases each). The CDR3 length is 13 residues. Trimming left V 6 bases short and J 7 bases short, with 13 bases between. CDR1 is WSHSY, CDR2 SAAADI, per germline. The CDR3 DNA reads TGCGCCAGCAGACGGGACGGCGTAAATGAGCAGTTCTTC. Translating gives CASRRDGVNEQFF.

This clonotype was seen a handful of times. The chain joins TRBV3-1 to TRBJ1-6, with D possibly being TRBD1 (6 bases). The length of the CDR3 is 15 residues. Trimming cost V 1 base and J 5 bases, with 9 bases left between them. Germline V lookup: CDR1 LGHDT, CDR2 YNNKEL (reference sequence). In DNA, the CDR3 is TGTGCCAGCAGCCAAGCCACAGGGAATAATTCACCCCTCCACTTT. Its translation is CASSQATGNNSPLHF.

Points on this clonotype: A much larger clone differs from this one at a single base, so this may be a read error. The chain uses TRBV7-2 and TRBJ2-3; D unclear. This CDR3 has 14 residues. The germline V gene encodes CDR1 SGHTA and CDR2 FQGNSA. The DNA for the CDR3 is TGTGCCAACAGCCCCCCCGGGAGCACAGATACGCAGTATTTT. The encoded protein is CANSPPGSTDTQYF.

The chain couples TRBV12-3 or TRBV12-4 to TRBJ2-1; D call uncertain. The length of the CDR3 is 11 residues. Trimming took 6 bases from V and 10 from J, leaving 10 bases between them. The DNA for the CDR3 is TGTGCCAGCAGCCTGAGATGGGAGCAGTTCTTC. Amino acids: CASSLRWEQFF.